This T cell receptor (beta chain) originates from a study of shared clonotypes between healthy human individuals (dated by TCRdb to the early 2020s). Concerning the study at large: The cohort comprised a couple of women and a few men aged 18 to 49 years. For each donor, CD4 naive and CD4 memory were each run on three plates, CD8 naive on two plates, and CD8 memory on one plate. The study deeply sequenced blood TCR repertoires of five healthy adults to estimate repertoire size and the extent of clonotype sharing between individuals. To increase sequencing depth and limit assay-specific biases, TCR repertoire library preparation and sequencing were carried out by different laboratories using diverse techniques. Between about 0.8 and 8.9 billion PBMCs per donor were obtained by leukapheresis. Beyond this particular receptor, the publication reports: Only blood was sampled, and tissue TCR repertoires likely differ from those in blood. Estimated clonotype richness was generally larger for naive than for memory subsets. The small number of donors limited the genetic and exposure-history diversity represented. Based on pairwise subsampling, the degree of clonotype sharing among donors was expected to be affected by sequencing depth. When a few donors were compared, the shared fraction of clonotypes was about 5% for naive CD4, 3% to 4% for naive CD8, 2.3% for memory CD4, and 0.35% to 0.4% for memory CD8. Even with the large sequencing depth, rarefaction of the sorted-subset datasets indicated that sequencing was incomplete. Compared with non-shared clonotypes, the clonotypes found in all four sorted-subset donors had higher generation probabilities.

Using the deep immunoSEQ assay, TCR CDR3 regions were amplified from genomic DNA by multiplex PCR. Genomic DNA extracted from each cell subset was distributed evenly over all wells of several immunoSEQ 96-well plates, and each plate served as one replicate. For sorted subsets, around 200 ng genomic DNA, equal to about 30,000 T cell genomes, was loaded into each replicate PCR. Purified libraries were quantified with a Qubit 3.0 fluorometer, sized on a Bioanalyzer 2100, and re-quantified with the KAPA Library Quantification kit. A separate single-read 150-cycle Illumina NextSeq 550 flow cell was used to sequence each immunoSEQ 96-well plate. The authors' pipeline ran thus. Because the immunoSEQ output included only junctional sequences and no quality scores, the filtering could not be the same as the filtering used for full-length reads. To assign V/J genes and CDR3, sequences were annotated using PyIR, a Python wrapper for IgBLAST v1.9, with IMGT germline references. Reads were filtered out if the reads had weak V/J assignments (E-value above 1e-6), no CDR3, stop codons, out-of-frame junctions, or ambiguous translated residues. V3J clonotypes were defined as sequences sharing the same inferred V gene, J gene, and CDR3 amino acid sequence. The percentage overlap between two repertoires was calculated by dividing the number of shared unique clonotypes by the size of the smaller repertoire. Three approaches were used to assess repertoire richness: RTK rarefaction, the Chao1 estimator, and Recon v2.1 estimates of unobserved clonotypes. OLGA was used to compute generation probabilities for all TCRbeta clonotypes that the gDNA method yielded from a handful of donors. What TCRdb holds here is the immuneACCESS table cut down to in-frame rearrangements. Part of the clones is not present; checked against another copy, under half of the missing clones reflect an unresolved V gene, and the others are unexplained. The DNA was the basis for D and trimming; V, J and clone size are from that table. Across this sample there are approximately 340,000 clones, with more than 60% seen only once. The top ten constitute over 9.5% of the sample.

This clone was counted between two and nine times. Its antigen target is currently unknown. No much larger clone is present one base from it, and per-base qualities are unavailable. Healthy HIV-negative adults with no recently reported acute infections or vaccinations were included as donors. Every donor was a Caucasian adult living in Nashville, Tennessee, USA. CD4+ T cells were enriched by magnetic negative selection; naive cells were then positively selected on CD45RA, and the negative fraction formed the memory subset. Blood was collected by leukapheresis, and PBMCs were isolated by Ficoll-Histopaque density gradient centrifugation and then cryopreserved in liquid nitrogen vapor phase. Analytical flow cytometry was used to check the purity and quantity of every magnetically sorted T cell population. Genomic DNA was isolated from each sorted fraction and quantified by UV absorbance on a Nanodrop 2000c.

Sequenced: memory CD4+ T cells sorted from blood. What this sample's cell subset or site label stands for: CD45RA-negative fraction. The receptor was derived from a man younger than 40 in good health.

The bases are TGTGCCAGCTCACCCCGGCTTAGGACAGGTCGGTCGAACACCGGGGAGCTGTTTTTT. This is translated as CASSPRLRTGRSNTGELFF. Rearrangement joined TRBV18 to TRBJ2-2; 7 central nucleotides agree with TRBD1. After removal of 3 bases from V and 0 bases from J, the junction retains 13 bases not matched to a gene. The CDR3 runs 19 residues from the cysteine to the phenylalanine. Only the CDR3 DNA stays, 57 bases, in frame from base 1. Sequences KGHSH (CDR1) and LQKENI (CDR2) are obtained from the germline V gene.